This T cell receptor (beta chain) was captured in a study of STAT5B mutations in CD4+ large granular lymphocyte leukemia. Study context: The CDR3 'QG' motif was associated with a particular HLA allele among healthy donors.

The protocol was immunoSEQ multiplex PCR, while the TCRdb copy is restricted to in-frame clones and leaves out a portion. The data show some 30,000 clones, 65% to 85% seen once. Trimming removed 0 bases at V and 5 bases at J, with 8 bases between. Per the germline V gene, CDR1 is SGHNT and CDR2 is YYREEE (reference sequence). This CDR3 region has 14 residues. The chain employs TRBV5-4 and TRBJ2-2, with D unresolved. The sample taken for sequencing was CD4+ T cells from blood buffy coats. This TCR was sampled from a human donor in good health. CDR3 region: CASSLASVTGELFF. CDR3 sequence (DNA): TGTGCCAGCAGCTTGGCCTCTGTTACCGGGGAGCTGTTTTTT.